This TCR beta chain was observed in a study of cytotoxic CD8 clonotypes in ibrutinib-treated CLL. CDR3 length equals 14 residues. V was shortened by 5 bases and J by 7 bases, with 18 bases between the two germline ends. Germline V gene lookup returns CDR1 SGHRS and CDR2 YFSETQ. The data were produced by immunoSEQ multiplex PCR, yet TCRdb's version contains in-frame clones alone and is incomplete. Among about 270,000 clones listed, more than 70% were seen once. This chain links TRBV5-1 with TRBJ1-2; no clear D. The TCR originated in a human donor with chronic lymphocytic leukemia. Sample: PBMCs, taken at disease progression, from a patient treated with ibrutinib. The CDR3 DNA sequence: TGCGCCAGCAGACGGGAGAACTTTGGGTTTGGCTACACCTTC. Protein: CASRRENFGFGYTF.